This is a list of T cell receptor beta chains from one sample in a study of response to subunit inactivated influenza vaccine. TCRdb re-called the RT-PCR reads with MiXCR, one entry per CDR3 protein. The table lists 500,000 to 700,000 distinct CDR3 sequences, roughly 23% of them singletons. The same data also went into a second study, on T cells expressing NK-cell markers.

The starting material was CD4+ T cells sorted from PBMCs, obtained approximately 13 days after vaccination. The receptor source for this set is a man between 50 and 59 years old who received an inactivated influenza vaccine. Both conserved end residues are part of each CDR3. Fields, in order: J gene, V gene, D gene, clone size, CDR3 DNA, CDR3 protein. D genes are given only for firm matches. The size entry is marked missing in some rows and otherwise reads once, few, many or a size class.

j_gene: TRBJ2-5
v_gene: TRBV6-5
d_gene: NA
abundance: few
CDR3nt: TGTGCCAGCACCGACGCTGAGACCCAGTACTTC
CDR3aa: CASTDAETQYF

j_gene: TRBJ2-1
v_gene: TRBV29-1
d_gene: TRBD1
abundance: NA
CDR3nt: TGCAGCGCATCCGGGACAGGGCGAATCAGGCAGTTCTTC
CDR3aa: CSASGTGRIRQFF

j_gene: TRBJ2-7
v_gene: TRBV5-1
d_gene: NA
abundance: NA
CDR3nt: TGCGCCAGCAGCACGTCGGTGGGGCACCACGAGCAGTACTTC
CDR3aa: CASSTSVGHHEQYF

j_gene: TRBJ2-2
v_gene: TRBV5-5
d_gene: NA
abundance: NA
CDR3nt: TGTGCCAGCAGCTTCCTGGTATCCACCGGGGAGCTGTTTTTT
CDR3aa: CASSFLVSTGELFF

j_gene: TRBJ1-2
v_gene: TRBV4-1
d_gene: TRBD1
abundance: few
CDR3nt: TGCGCCAGCAGCCAAATTAGCATCCGGGACAGTGGCTACACCTTC
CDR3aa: CASSQISIRDSGYTF

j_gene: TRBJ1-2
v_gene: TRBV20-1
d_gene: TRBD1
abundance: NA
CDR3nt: TGCAGTGCTAGAGATCGGGGACAGGGTCGCTATGGCTACACCTTC
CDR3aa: CSARDRGQGRYGYTF

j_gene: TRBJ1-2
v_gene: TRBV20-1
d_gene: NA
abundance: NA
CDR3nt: TGCAGTGCTAGACAGGGTTCTAACTATGGCTACACCTTC
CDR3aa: CSARQGSNYGYTF

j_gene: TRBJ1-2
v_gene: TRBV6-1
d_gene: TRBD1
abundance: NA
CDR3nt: TGTGCCAGCATTGACCGGGACAGCTATGGCTACACCTTC
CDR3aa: CASIDRDSYGYTF

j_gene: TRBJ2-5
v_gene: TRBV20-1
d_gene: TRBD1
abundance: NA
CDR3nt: TGCAGTGCTAGGGTAACAGGGGCGGAGACCCAGTACTTC
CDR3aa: CSARVTGAETQYF

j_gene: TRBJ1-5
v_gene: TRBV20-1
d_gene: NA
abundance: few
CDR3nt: TGCAGTGCACCGGGACGGGGCCTGGGTCAGCCCCAGCATTTT
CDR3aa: CSAPGRGLGQPQHF

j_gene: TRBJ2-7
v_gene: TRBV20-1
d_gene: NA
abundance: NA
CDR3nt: TGCAGTGCTAGAGTAGGGGGGGAAGGCGAGCAGTACTTC
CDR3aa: CSARVGGEGEQYF

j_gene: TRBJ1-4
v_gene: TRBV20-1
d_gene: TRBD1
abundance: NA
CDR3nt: TGCAGTGCTAGATCCTATAGACAGGGTACCAATGAAAAACTGTTTTTT
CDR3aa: CSARSYRQGTNEKLFF

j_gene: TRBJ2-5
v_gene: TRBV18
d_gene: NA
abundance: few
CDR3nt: TGTGCCAGCTCTCGGGGCAAACAAGAGACCCAGTACTTC
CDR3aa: CASSRGKQETQYF

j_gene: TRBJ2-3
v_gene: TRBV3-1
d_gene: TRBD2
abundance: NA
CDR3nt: TGTGCCAGCAGCCAAGCCCCCAGCGGGAGGGCCGTAGATACGCAGTATTTT
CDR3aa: CASSQAPSGRAVDTQYF

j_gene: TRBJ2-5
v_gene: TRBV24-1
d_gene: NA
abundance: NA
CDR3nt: TGTGCCACCAGTGATCCTAATAGAGAGACCCAGTACTTC
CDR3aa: CATSDPNRETQYF

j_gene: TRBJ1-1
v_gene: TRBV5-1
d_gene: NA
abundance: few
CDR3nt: TGCGCCAGCAGCTTGTATTTCGGGGGGAACACTGAAGCTTTCTTT
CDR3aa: CASSLYFGGNTEAFF

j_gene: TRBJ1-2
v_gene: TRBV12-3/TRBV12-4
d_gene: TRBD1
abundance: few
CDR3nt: TGTGCCAGCAGCCGCCGGACAGGGGCCCAGAACTATGGCTACACCTTC
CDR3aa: CASSRRTGAQNYGYTF

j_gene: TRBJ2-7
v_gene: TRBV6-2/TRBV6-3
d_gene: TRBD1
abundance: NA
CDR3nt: TGTGCCAGCAGCAACGTTGGACAGGGGGCTCGGGAGCAGTACTTC
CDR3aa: CASSNVGQGAREQYF

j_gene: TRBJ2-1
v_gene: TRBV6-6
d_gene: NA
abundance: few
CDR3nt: TGTGCCAGCAGTTACTCGAACACAGGCCAGGCGTTCTTC
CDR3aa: CASSYSNTGQAFF

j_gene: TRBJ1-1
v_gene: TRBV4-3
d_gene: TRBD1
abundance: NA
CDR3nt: TGCGCCAGCAGCCAAGTCAGGGGGGTAACTGAAGCTTTCTTT
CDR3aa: CASSQVRGVTEAFF

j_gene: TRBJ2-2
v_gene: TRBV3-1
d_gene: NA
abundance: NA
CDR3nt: TGTGCCAGCAGCCAAGTGACCGGGAACACCGGGGAGCTGTTTTTT
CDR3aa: CASSQVTGNTGELFF

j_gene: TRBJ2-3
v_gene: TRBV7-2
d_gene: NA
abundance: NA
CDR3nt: TGTGCCAGCAGCCCACATACTAGAGATACGCAGTATTTT
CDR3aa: CASSPHTRDTQYF

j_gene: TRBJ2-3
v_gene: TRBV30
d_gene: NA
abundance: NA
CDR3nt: TGTGCCTGGAGTGTTTTTGGGCGGACTAGCACAGATACGCAGTATTTT
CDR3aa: CAWSVFGRTSTDTQYF

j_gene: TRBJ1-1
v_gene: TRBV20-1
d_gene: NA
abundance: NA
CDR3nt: TGCAGTGCTAGAGATCTAAAGGGAGTTGAAGCTTTCTTT
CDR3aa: CSARDLKGVEAFF

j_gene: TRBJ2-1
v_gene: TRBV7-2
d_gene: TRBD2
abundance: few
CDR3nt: TGTGCCAGCAGCTTAGCTGTCCCGGGACTAGGCTTGCGTTTCTACAATGAGCAGTTCTTC
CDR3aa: CASSLAVPGLGLRFYNEQFF

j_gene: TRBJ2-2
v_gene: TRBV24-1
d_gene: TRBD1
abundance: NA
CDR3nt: TGTGCCACCAGTACCAGTACAGGGGGCGCCGACACCGGGGAGCTGTTTTTT
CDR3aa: CATSTSTGGADTGELFF

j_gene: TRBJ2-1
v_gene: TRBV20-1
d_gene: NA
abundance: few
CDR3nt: TGCAGTGTAGCCCAGGGCTATGGCGATGAGCAGTTCTTC
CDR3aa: CSVAQGYGDEQFF

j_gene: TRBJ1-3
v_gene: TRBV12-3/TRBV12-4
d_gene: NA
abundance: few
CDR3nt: TGTGCCAGCAGTTTAGGGTCCGGGGTGTTCACGGGAAACACCATATATTTT
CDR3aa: CASSLGSGVFTGNTIYF

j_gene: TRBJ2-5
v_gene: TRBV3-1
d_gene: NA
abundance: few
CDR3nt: TGTGCCAGCAGTCCAACATCCGGGACAAAAGAGACCCAGTACTTC
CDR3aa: CASSPTSGTKETQYF

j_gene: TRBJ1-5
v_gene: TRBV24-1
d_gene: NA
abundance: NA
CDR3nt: TGTGCCACCAGTGATAGGACTGATTATAGCAATCAGCCCCAGCATTTT
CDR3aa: CATSDRTDYSNQPQHF

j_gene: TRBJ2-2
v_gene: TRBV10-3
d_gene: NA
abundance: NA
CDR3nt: TGTGCCATCAGTGAGAACAGGGCGAACACCGGGGAGCTGTTTTTT
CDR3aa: CAISENRANTGELFF

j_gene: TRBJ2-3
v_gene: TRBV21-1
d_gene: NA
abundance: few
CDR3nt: TGTGCCAGCAGCTCCCGCTCACCGGGACTAGCGGGAGGGCCGCTTCGCACAGATACGCAGTATTTT
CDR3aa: CASSSRSPGLAGGPLRTDTQYF

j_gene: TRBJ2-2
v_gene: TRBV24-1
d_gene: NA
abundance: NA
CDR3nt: TGTGCCACCCACGGGTCGGGGATTGCCGGGGAGCTGTTTTTT
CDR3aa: CATHGSGIAGELFF

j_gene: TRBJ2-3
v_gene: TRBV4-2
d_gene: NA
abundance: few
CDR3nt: TGTGCCAGCAGCCAAGATCTGGACAACACAGATACGCAGTATTTT
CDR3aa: CASSQDLDNTDTQYF

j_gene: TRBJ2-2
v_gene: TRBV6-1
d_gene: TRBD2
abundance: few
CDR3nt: TGTGCCAGCAGAGCGAGGGACTATATCACCGGGGAGCTGTTTTTT
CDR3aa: CASRARDYITGELFF

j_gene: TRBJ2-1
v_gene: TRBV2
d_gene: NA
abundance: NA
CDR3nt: TGTGCCAGCAGAGAGGACCTTACCCAGTTCTTC
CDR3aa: CASREDLTQFF

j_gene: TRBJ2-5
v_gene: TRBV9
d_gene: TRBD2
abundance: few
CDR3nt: TGTGCCAGCAGCAATACTCCCGGGACTAGCGGAGAGACCCAGTACTTC
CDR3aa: CASSNTPGTSGETQYF

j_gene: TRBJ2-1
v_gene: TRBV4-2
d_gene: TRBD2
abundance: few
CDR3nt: TGTGCCAGCAGCCAAGATTCTCCGTCCCTAGCGGGGGGGCCCTACAATGAGCAGTTCTTC
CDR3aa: CASSQDSPSLAGGPYNEQFF

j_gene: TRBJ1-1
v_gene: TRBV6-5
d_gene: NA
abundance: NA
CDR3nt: TGTGCCAGCCAGTTCGACAGGAGGAACACTGAAGCTTTCTTT
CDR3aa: CASQFDRRNTEAFF

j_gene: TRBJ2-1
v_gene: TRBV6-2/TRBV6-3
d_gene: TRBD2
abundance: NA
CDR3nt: TGTGCCAGCAGTTACGGCGGGAGGCATGAGCAGTTCTTC
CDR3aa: CASSYGGRHEQFF

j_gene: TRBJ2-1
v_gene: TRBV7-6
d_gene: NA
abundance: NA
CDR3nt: TGTGCCAGCAGCTTAGTCGGGTGGGGGGATGAGCAGTTCTTC
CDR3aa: CASSLVGWGDEQFF

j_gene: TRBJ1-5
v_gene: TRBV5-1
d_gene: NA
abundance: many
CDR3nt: TGCGCCAGCAGCTTGGACGGCAGCCCCAATCAGCCCCAGCATTTT
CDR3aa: CASSLDGSPNQPQHF